A selection of T cell receptor beta chains follows, all from one sample in a study of blood T cell repertoires in COVID-19. The repertoire was sequenced with immunoSEQ multiplex PCR; TCRdb's copy has only in-frame clones and lacks some. The table records tens of thousands of clones, 88% of them present only once. Sequencing input: peripheral blood. The receptors stem from a man between 60 and 75 years old with acute or convalescent COVID-19. The CDR3 runs from the conserved cysteine through the conserved F or W. Each record gives: J gene, V gene, clone size, D gene, CDR3 protein, CDR3 DNA. A D gene is named only where the DNA matches it firmly. Clone size is given for some rows only: seen once, a few or many times, or a class if the clone is expanded.

TRBJ2-5,TRBV24-1,.,TRBD1,CATSPGQGMGPGETQYF,TGTGCCACCAGCCCCGGACAGGGGATGGGCCCGGGGGAGACCCAGTACTTC
TRBJ2-3,TRBV29-1,.,TRBD2,CSVPGGGSGRPDTQYF,TGCAGCGTCCCCGGAGGCGGGAGCGGGAGACCAGATACGCAGTATTTT
TRBJ1-1,TRBV5-1,.,.,CASSLSASRAEAFF,TGCGCCAGCAGCTTGTCCGCCAGCAGGGCTGAAGCTTTCTTT
TRBJ1-6,TRBV4-1,.,TRBD1,CASSQEEGAYSPLHF,TGCGCCAGCAGCCAAGAGGAGGGGGCATATTCACCCCTCCACTTT
TRBJ2-5,TRBV30,.,TRBD2,CAWTGGGPETQYF,TGTGCCTGGACGGGGGGGGGCCCGGAGACCCAGTACTTC
TRBJ2-3,TRBV7-8,.,TRBD2,CASSPGRLAGADTQYF,TGTGCCAGCAGCCCGGGGAGGCTAGCGGGAGCAGATACGCAGTATTTT
TRBJ2-3,TRBV7-9,.,TRBD2,CASSLTGGRRTDTQYF,TGTGCCAGCAGCTTAACGGGGGGGCGGCGCACAGATACGCAGTATTTT
TRBJ2-1,TRBV19,.,TRBD2,CASIPEGLAAPGEQFF,TGTGCCAGTATCCCTGAGGGACTAGCGGCCCCGGGTGAGCAGTTCTTC
TRBJ2-2,TRBV5-1,.,TRBD2,CASSVGTSGRGGELFF,TGCGCCAGCAGCGTTGGGACTAGCGGGAGAGGCGGGGAGCTGTTTTTT
TRBJ2-1,TRBV28,.,TRBD2,CASSLLREGRNNEQFF,TGTGCCAGCAGTTTACTGCGGGAGGGCCGGAACAATGAGCAGTTCTTC
TRBJ2-1,TRBV6-2/TRBV6-3,.,TRBD2,CASSYGLAGGNEQFF,TGTGCCAGCAGTTACGGGCTAGCGGGAGGGAATGAGCAGTTCTTC
TRBJ2-7,TRBV15,once,TRBD2,CATSVSPGLASYEQYF,TGTGCCACCAGCGTTTCTCCGGGACTAGCCTCCTACGAGCAGTACTTC
TRBJ1-5,TRBV30,few,.,CALTENSNQPQHF,TGTGCCTTGACAGAAAACAGCAATCAGCCCCAGCATTTT
TRBJ1-5,TRBV2,.,TRBD1,CASSEEGTGPQPQHF,TGTGCCAGCAGTGAAGAGGGGACAGGGCCTCAGCCCCAGCATTTT
TRBJ2-1,TRBV2,.,TRBD2,CASSPLAGDYNEQFF,TGTGCCAGCAGTCCCTTAGCGGGAGATTACAATGAGCAGTTCTTC
TRBJ1-2,TRBV7-3,.,.,CASSPQRGASYGYTF,TGTGCCAGCAGCCCACAGCGGGGGGCCTCCTATGGCTACACCTTC
TRBJ1-5,TRBV4-2,few,.,CASSQGLSNQPQHF,TGTGCCAGCAGCCAGGGCCTGAGCAATCAGCCCCAGCATTTT
TRBJ2-7,TRBV27,.,.,CASSDRGSDEQYF,TGTGCCAGCAGCGACCGAGGGTCGGACGAGCAGTACTTC
TRBJ1-5,TRBV6-5,.,TRBD1,CASRPDRGRNQPQHF,TGTGCCAGCAGACCCGACAGGGGACGAAATCAGCCCCAGCATTTT
TRBJ1-6,TRBV7-6,once,.,CASSLVGSYNSPLHF,TGTGCCAGCAGCTTAGTCGGTTCCTATAATTCACCCCTCCACTTT
TRBJ1-6,TRBV6-5,.,.,CASTSRIQNSPLHF,TGTGCCAGCACCTCCCGGATACAGAATTCACCCCTCCACTTT
TRBJ1-4,TRBV3-1/TRBV3-2,few,.,CASSRDWQNEKLFF,TGTGCCAGCAGCCGGGACTGGCAGAATGAAAAACTGTTTTTT
TRBJ1-1,TRBV5-4,.,.,CASSLEGPGTEAFF,TGTGCCAGCAGCTTAGAAGGCCCGGGCACTGAAGCTTTCTTT
TRBJ2-7,TRBV5-4,.,TRBD2,CASSSGTGGGPYEQYF,TGTGCCAGCAGCTCCGGTACGGGGGGGGGCCCCTACGAGCAGTACTTC
TRBJ1-1,TRBV21-1,.,.,CASSKVPGQGTLNTEAFF,TGTGCCAGCAGCAAAGTTCCGGGACAGGGGACTTTGAACACTGAAGCTTTCTTT
TRBJ2-1,TRBV7-2,.,TRBD2,CASSRDRSGNFYNEQFF,TGTGCCAGCAGCCGTGATCGTAGCGGGAATTTCTACAATGAGCAGTTCTTC
TRBJ1-1,TRBV11-2,.,.,CASSLEGHVNTEAFF,TGTGCCAGCAGCCTAGAGGGGCACGTGAACACTGAAGCTTTCTTT
TRBJ1-1,TRBV12-5,.,.,CASREGNTEAFF,TGTGCTAGCCGGGAGGGCAACACTGAAGCTTTCTTT
TRBJ1-5,TRBV6-6,.,TRBD1,CASRTGQLNQPQHF,TGTGCCAGCAGAACGGGACAGCTCAATCAGCCCCAGCATTTT
TRBJ1-1,TRBV5-1,.,.,CASSLSASGTEAFF,TGCGCCAGCAGCTTGTCCGCTTCGGGCACTGAAGCTTTCTTT
TRBJ2-7,TRBV20-1,.,.,CSAERRAEQYF,TGCAGTGCTGAAAGGAGGGCCGAGCAGTACTTC
TRBJ1-6,TRBV27,.,.,CASSLGGSINSPLHF,TGTGCCAGCAGTTTGGGGGGGTCGATTAATTCACCCCTCCACTTT
TRBJ1-5,TRBV13,.,.,CASSLGGGNNQPQHF,TGTGCCAGCAGCCTCGGTGGGGGGAACAATCAGCCCCAGCATTTT
TRBJ1-3,TRBV15,.,.,CATSRDWAGLSGNTIYF,TGTGCCACCAGCAGAGATTGGGCGGGCCTCTCTGGAAACACCATATATTTT
TRBJ2-1,TRBV9,.,TRBD1,CASGSGTGTYNEQFF,TGTGCCAGCGGTTCCGGGACAGGGACATACAATGAGCAGTTCTTC
TRBJ2-5,TRBV4-2,.,.,CASSRFGGETQYF,TGTGCCAGCAGCCGGTTTGGGGGGGAGACCCAGTACTTC
TRBJ1-5,TRBV7-2,.,.,CASSLGPTGTGQPQHF,TGTGCCAGCAGCTTGGGGCCAACAGGGACCGGACAGCCCCAGCATTTT
TRBJ1-2,TRBV6-2/TRBV6-3,.,.,CASSHRGYNGYTF,TGTGCCAGCAGTCACCGGGGTTACAATGGCTACACCTTC
TRBJ2-3,TRBV18,.,.,CASSPEAGLADTQYF,TGTGCCAGCTCACCAGAGGCCGGTCTAGCGGATACGCAGTATTTT
TRBJ2-1,TRBV18,.,TRBD2,CASSTWGGSSYNEQFF,TGTGCCAGCTCGACGTGGGGCGGGAGCTCCTACAATGAGCAGTTCTTC
TRBJ1-2,TRBV7-3,.,.,CASSPGWTGYGYTF,TGTGCCAGCAGCCCAGGTTGGACTGGGTATGGCTACACCTTC
TRBJ2-7,TRBV23-1,.,.,CASSPGGPTYEQYF,TGCGCCAGCAGTCCAGGGGGGCCTACTTACGAGCAGTACTTC
TRBJ2-3,TRBV9,.,.,CASSVRSGGGTDTQYF,TGTGCCAGCAGCGTACGGTCGGGGGGCGGCACAGATACGCAGTATTTT
TRBJ1-1,TRBV19,.,.,CASSSRGQRKGTEAFF,TGTGCCAGTAGTTCGCGGGGCCAAAGGAAGGGCACTGAAGCTTTCTTT
TRBJ2-1,TRBV5-4,.,.,CASSPHVGDNEQFF,TGTGCCAGCAGCCCACATGTCGGGGACAATGAGCAGTTCTTC
TRBJ2-1,TRBV27,.,TRBD2,CASTPSAGEVSHEQFF,TGTGCCAGCACCCCCTCAGCGGGAGAAGTATCCCATGAGCAGTTCTTC
TRBJ2-1,TRBV11-2,.,TRBD2,CASSPTAGGLVDEQFF,TGTGCCAGCAGCCCTACCGCGGGGGGACTGGTAGATGAGCAGTTCTTC
TRBJ1-5,TRBV28,.,TRBD1,CASIQGDSNQPQHF,TGTGCCAGTATCCAGGGGGATAGCAATCAGCCCCAGCATTTT
TRBJ1-3,TRBV5-4,.,TRBD1,CASSTRTGGGNTIYF,TGTGCCAGCAGCACCCGGACAGGGGGCGGAAACACCATATATTTT
TRBJ1-3,TRBV4-2,.,.,CASSQDPTAPSGNTIYF,TGTGCCAGCAGCCAAGATCCTACAGCACCCTCTGGAAACACCATATATTTT
TRBJ1-1,TRBV2,.,.,CASTAGPGSVTEAFF,TGTGCCAGCACCGCCGGCCCGGGGTCGGTCACTGAAGCTTTCTTT
TRBJ2-2,TRBV18,.,TRBD2,CASSPSGMGELFF,TGTGCCAGCTCACCAAGCGGGATGGGGGAGCTGTTTTTT
TRBJ2-3,TRBV11-3,once,.,CASSLRRSGSTDTQYF,TGTGCCAGCAGCTTAAGGAGGAGCGGGAGCACAGATACGCAGTATTTT